This TCR beta chain comes out of a study of monozygotic twins with inflammatory bowel disease. There were eight separate reactions per sample in which cDNA was made. From its re-call of the 5' RACE reads, TCRdb lists each CDR3 protein once, without DNA. Here the sample table reports approximately 110,000 distinct CDR3 sequences. CDR3 length: 14 amino acids. The TCR originated in a human donor with ulcerative colitis or Crohn's disease, or a healthy co-twin of an affected twin (not recorded which). The V gene is TRBV12-3 or TRBV12-4, the J gene TRBJ2-7; the TCRdb call, TRBD1, lacks DNA for checking. Material: blood. Here the CDR3 reads CASSLAGTVYEQYF.